This TCR beta chain comes out of a study of cytomegalovirus exposure and HLA in healthy donors (dated by TCRdb to about 2017). About the study as a whole: According to an earlier analysis of several hundred of the donors, some 170 million T cells yielded roughly 110 million unique TCR beta sequences and more than 250 Gb of sequence data. To predict cytomegalovirus infection status, the study combined high-throughput TCR immunosequencing, statistical association of individual TCRs with disease status, and machine learning. About five DR-DQ haplotypes were handled as single units for association and clustering, since linkage in the cohort was strong. Among a few hundred genotyped donors of the cohort, an average of about 240,000 unique TCR beta nucleotide sequences were sequenced per donor, roughly a sixth of them non-productive. Class I and class II HLA loci were covered by the typing at four-digit resolution. The study used immunosequencing to profile the T cell repertoires of approximately 690 subjects and linked those repertoires to cytomegalovirus serostatus. The number of typed donors differed by locus: about 620-630 for A, B, C, DRB1 and DQB1; 500 to 550 for DQA1; 606 for DPA1; and about 450 for DPB1. Every discovery cohort repertoire had been produced on one sequencing platform. Of the roughly 400 genotyped donors, over 65% fell in the genetic ancestry cluster associated with self-reported Caucasian donors. A later analysis re-analyzed previously published TCR beta repertoires from about 600 donors and added high-resolution HLA genotyping to study TCR occurrence patterns. In a later genetic analysis, genome-wide SNP genotypes for about 55% of the roughly 700 donors were used, and that subset was treated as a discovery cohort. Donor age, sex, ethnicity and CMV serostatus were compiled alongside the repertoire data. Along with the approximately 700-subject first cohort, a separate validation cohort of roughly 110 different subjects was used. An early release covering roughly 600 HLA-typed donors comprised roughly 300 gigabases of sequencing data and around 85 million unique TCR sequences. The study aimed to test whether cataloging public T cell receptors could reveal signatures of past pathogen exposure. Rather than using new phenotypic data, the later analysis identified candidate immune exposures from TCR beta sequences and from how often those sequences occurred across donors. An earlier analysis of approximately 630 of the donors applied high-throughput TCR beta sequencing to assess whether each TCR beta V gene segment acted as functional or pseudogenic. The research as a whole found: A later analysis associated 15,000 to 20,000 TCR beta sequences with specific HLA alleles at a false discovery rate of 0.05. When HLA alleles, especially DR and DQ, strongly co-occurred, TCR associations were difficult to assign to individual alleles. A group of highly shared sequence variants was considered likely to be a technical artifact of the sequencing pipeline. It was suggested by the authors that the approach could potentially be generalized to other disease states and immunological phenotypes. V-gene and J-gene trimming of TCR beta chains was associated with a missense DCLRE1C variant in a later genetic analysis, and the association was replicated in an independent cohort. The only immune exposure information available for the cohort was CMV serostatus. Across donors, most TCR sequences were observed very rarely, whereas some public TCRs were present in many individuals. In a later analysis, several top co-occurrence clusters were reported to appear linked to parvovirus B19, influenza, CMV and Epstein-Barr virus. Because HLA typing was missing for some donors at each locus, association tests included only the typed subset. In a later analysis, most CMV-associated TCR beta chains were found to appear HLA-restricted, with HLA associations seemingly driven largely by CMV exposure. A later analysis found that HLA-associated TCR beta chains were more clonally expanded and had lower generation probabilities than equally common non-associated chains. The classifier was reported to diagnose cytomegalovirus status with high specificity and sensitivity in both the original cohort and the validation cohort. A later analysis found that TCR association rates varied across HLA loci, with DRB1 alleles showing the most associated TCRs and HLA-C alleles the fewest. Some IMGT-functional V segments, including TRBV6-2 and TRBV6-3, could not be distinguished by the 87-base-pair reads and were therefore excluded. A further reported finding was that TCR beta sequences accurately predicted the HLA-A and HLA-B alleles for most subjects in the first cohort. Around 16 rarely observed V segments, including chromosome 9 orphons, were excluded from the earlier analysis of a few hundred of the donors because counts were too low. Sequencing depth was assumed to be roughly uniform across donors in the presence/absence analyses, though that assumption may not hold. Linkage disequilibrium might explain the correlated functional status among segregating V segments, but an unknown experimental factor could not be ruled out. In an earlier analysis of approximately 590 of the donors, most TCR beta V segments appeared in productive rearrangements about 87% or about 30% of the time, broadly matching IMGT annotations. A total of 150 or so TCR beta chains were listed by the study as associated with cytomegalovirus. Three of the identified cytomegalovirus-associated TCR beta chains were confirmed in vitro to be specific for cytomegalovirus antigens. The cohort was sequenced for TCR beta chains only, and without alpha or paired-chain data the features that could be detected were limited. In a later genetic analysis, fewer N-insertions in productive TCRs were reported among donors in an Asian-associated ancestry cluster than the approximately 710-donor mean.

Library generation was performed with the immunoSEQ multiplex PCR assay. The multiplex PCR relied on a mix of 60 forward primers for TCR Vbeta segments and 13 reverse primers for TCR Jbeta segments. Amplification of the CDR3 region of rearranged TCR beta genes was performed with a multiplex PCR assay on genomic DNA. On the Illumina HiSeq System, the amplified TCR beta libraries were sequenced as 87-base-pair reads. From the authors' description of their analysis: A later analysis tallied some 79 million unique TCR beta chains across the 666 repertoires, and some 10 million of those chains were shared by two or more donors. Raw reads were error-corrected and collapsed into unique sequences by a nearest-neighbor algorithm in which closely related sequences were merged to remove PCR and sequencing errors. CDR3 sequences were aligned to IMGT reference sequences to assign V, D and J gene segments. For a sequence to be retained, a match of at least six nucleotides to both a V gene segment and a J gene segment was required. A rearrangement was called productive if the CDR3 had no stop codons and remained in frame with V and J, and every other rearrangement was called non-productive. Following IMGT convention, CDR3 was defined as the stretch from the second conserved V-encoded cysteine up to the conserved J-encoded phenylalanine. In an earlier analysis of some 550 of the donors, sequences lacking an unambiguous match to a single V gene segment were excluded. In an earlier analysis of approximately 610 of the donors, V segments were called functional above 56.7% productive rearrangements and were called segregating when the between-donor standard deviation exceeded 5%. To diagnose cytomegalovirus status from the catalog of TCR beta chain sequences, a statistical classification framework was built. A later analysis assigned V and J genes by comparing TCR nucleotide sequences with IMGT/GENE-DB human TR gene sequences. In a later analysis, CDR3 sequences and most-parsimonious VDJ recombination scenarios were assigned using the TCRdist pipeline. In a later analysis, each TCR beta chain was defined by its CDR3 amino acid sequence together with its V-gene family, and reads lacking a unique V-gene family were excluded. As a way to deal with suspected cross-contamination and a sequencing artifact, a later analysis dropped hundreds of nucleotide sequences that were highly shared and had low generation probability. In a later analysis, a clonal expansion index for each public chain was calculated from normalized within-repertoire ranks of inferred template counts. In a later analysis, generation probabilities were computed with a VDJ recombination model fitted to out-of-frame rearrangements, and the resulting probabilities were checked against IGoR. A later analysis scored TCR-TCR, TCR-HLA and TCR-CMV co-occurrence with hypergeometric tests, applying a repertoire-size bias correction to TCR pairs. To estimate false discovery rates, a later analysis permuted the HLA or CMV assignments 20 times. In a later analysis, co-occurring TCRs were grouped using DBSCAN, with TCRdist sequence similarity added in when clustering inside HLA-allele-positive subsets. Repertoires with fewer than 30,000 or more than 120,000 public chains were left out of co-occurrence clustering, as were five repertoires with anomalous nucleotide sharing. TCRdb carries this immuneACCESS record with in-frame sequences only. Its versions omit some clonotypes, under half of them owing to an unresolved V gene in the studies checked, with the rest unexplained. The D gene and trimming were derived from the DNA, and the V and J assignments and clone size from that table. Across this sample there are 100,000 to 150,000 clones, with nearly 80% seen only once. Clones ranked in the top ten supply approximately 1.1% of the sample.

Reading the germline V gene gives CDR1 KGHSH and CDR2 LQKENI. The CDR3 has 15 amino acids, counting the end cysteine and phenylalanine. Solely the CDR3 DNA is kept, with 45 bases framed from the first base. The junction shows trimming of 3 bases on V and 6 bases on J, and the gene matches do not reach 2 bases of it. Comments on this clone: No antigen is known for it. No much larger clone is present one base from it, and per-base qualities are unavailable.

The cohort comprised around 690 healthy bone marrow donors. All cohort members were sampled while nominally healthy, although unrecorded immune exposures were likely present. The donor tested CMV seronegative, placing the donor among the 350 or so seronegative members of the cohort. Each donor provided a peripheral blood sample, and peripheral blood mononuclear cells were used for TCR beta sequencing. Genomic DNA was extracted from the blood cell samples with the Qiagen DNeasy Blood Extraction Kit. The sequence came from a male donor in good health and CMV-seronegative. This chain joins TRBV18 to TRBJ2-3, and 14 bases in between align with TRBD2. The sequenced sample was PBMCs. For the CDR3, the sequence is CASSPGLAGVDTQYF. The nucleotide sequence reads as follows: TGTGCCAGCTCACCGGGACTAGCGGGGGTGGATACGCAGTATTTT.